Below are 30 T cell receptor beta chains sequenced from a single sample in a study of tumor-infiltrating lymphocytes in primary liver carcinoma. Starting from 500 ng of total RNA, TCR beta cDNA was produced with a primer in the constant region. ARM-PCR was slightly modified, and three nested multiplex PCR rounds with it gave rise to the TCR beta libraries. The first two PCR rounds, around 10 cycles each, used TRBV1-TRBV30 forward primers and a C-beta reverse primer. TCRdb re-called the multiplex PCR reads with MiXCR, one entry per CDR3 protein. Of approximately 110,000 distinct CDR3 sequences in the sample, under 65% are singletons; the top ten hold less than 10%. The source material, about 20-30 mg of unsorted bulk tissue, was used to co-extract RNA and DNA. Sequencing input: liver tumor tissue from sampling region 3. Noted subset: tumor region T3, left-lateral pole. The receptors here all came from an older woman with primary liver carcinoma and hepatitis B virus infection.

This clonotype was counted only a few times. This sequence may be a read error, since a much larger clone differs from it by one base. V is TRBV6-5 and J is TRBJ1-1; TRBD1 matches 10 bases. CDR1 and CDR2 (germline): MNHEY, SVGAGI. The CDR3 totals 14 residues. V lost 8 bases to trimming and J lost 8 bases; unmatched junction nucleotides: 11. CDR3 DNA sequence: TGTGCCAGCCGCGGGACAGGGGTCCATGGGGAAGCTTTCTTT. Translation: CASRGTGVHGEAFF.

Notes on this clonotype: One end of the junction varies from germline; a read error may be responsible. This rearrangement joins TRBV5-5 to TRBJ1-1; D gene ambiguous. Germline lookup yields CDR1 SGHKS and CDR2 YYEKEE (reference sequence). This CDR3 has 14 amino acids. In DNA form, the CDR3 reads TGTACCAGCAGCTTTCCGACAAGGAACGCTGAAGCTTTCTTT. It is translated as CTSSFPTRNAEAFF.

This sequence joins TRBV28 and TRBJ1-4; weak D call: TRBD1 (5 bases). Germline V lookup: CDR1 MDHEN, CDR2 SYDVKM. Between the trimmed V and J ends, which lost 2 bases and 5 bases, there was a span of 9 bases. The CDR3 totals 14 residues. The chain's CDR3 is CASSLDSSNEKLFF. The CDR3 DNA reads TGTGCCAGCAGTTTAGACAGCTCAAATGAAAAACTGTTTTTT.

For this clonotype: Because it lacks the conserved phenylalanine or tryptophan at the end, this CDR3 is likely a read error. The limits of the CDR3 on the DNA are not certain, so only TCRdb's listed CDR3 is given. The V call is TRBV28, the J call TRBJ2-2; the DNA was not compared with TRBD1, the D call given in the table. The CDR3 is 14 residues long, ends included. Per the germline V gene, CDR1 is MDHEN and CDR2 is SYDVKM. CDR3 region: CASRYIQGTGELLY.

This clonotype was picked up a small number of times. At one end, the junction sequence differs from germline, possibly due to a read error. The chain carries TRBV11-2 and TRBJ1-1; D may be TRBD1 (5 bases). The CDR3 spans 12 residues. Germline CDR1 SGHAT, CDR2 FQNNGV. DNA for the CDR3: TGTGTCAGCAGGCGAACAGGCGCTGAAGCTTTCTTT. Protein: CVSRRTGAEAFF.

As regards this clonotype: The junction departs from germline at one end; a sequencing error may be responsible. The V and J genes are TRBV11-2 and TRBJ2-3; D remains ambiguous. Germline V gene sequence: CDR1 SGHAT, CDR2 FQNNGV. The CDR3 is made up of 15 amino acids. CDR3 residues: CAGSPFLESTDTLYF. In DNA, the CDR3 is TGTGCCGGCAGCCCTTTCTTGGAAAGCACAGATACGCTGTATTTT. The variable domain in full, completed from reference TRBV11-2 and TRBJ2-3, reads EAGVAQSPRYKIIEKRQSVAFWCNPISGHATLYWYQQILGQGPKLLIQFQNNGVVDDSQLPKDRFSAERLKGVDSTLKIQPAKLEDSAVYLCAGSPFLESTDTLYFGPGTRLTVL.

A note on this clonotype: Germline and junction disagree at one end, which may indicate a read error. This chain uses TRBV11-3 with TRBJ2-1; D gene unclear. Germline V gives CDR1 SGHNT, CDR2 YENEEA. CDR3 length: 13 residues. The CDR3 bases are TGCACCAGCAGCGTTTTTCGCGACAATGAGCAGTTCTTC. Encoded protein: CTSSVFRDNEQFF.

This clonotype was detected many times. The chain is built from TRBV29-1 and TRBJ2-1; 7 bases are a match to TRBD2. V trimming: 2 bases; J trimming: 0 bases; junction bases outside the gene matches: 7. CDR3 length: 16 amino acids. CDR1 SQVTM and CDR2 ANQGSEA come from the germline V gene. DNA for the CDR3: TGCAGCGTTGAAATGTCTAGCGGAATCTCCTACAATGAGCAGTTCTTC. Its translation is CSVEMSSGISYNEQFF.

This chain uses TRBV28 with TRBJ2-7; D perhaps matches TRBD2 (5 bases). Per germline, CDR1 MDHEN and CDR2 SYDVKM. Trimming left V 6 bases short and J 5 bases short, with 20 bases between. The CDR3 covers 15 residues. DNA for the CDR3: TGTGCCAGCAGGTCCACCAGGATCCCGGGGAACGAGCAGTACTTC. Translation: CASRSTRIPGNEQYF.

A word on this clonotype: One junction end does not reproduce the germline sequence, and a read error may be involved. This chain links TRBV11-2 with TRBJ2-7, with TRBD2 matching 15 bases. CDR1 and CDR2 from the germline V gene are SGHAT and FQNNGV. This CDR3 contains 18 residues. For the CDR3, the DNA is TGTGCCGGCAGCCACTGGGGGACTAGCGGGGGGAGGTCCTACGAGCAGTACTTC. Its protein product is CAGSHWGTSGGRSYEQYF. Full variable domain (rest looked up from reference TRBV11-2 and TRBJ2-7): EAGVAQSPRYKIIEKRQSVAFWCNPISGHATLYWYQQILGQGPKLLIQFQNNGVVDDSQLPKDRFSAERLKGVDSTLKIQPAKLEDSAVYLCAGSHWGTSGGRSYEQYFGPGTRLTVT.

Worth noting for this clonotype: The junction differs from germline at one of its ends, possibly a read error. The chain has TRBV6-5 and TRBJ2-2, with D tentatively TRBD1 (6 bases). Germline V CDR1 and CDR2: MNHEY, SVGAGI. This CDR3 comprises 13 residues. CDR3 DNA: TGTGCCAGCAGTTCAGGGGTCACCGGGAAGCTGATTTTT. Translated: CASSSGVTGKLIF.

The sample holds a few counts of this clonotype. CDR3: CVSSPRGGPGELFF. The CDR3 DNA sequence: TGTGTCAGTAGCCCAAGGGGCGGGCCCGGGGAGCTGTTTTTT. The chain carries TRBV11-2 and TRBJ2-2; the D call may be TRBD1 or TRBD2 (5 bases each). Germline CDR1 reads SGHAT; CDR2 reads FQNNGV. There are 14 residues in the CDR3.

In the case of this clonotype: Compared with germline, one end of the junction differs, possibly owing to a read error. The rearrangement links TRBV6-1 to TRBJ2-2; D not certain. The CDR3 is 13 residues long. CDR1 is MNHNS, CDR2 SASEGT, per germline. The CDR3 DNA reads TGTGCCAGGAGTGCCTCGAACAGCGGGGAGCTGTTTTTT. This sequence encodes CARSASNSGELFF.

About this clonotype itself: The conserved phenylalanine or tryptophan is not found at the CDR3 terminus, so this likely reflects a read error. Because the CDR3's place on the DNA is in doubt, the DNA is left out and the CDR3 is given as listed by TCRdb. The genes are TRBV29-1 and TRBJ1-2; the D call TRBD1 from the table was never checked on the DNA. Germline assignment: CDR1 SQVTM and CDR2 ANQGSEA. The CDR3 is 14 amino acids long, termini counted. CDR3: CSVEGQGQNYGYTI.

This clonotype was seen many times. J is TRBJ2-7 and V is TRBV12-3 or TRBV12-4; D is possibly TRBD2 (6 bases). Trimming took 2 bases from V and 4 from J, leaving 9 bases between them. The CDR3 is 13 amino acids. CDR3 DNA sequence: TGTGCCAGCAGTTTAAGCGGGCCTTACGAGCAGTACTTC. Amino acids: CASSLSGPYEQYF.

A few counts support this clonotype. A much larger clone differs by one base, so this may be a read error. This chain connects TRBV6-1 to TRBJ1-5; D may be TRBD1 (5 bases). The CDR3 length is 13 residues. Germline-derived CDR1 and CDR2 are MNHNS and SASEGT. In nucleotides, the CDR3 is TGTGCCAGCAGCGCAGGGACCAATCAGTCCCAGCATTTT. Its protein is CASSAGTNQSQHF.

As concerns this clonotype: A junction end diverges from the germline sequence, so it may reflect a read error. The CDR3 sequence: CASNLEPGAHGELFF. Written as DNA, the CDR3 is TGTGCCAGCAACTTAGAGCCAGGGGCGCACGGGGAACTGTTTTTT. The rearrangement joins TRBV11-2 to TRBJ2-2, with D perhaps TRBD1 (6 bases). The V gene's germline CDR1 is SGHAT and CDR2 FQNNGV. The CDR3 is made up of 15 amino acids. Full variable domain (outside the CDR3, taken from reference TRBV11-2 and TRBJ2-2): EAGVAQSPRYKIIEKRQSVAFWCNPISGHATLYWYQQILGQGPKLLIQFQNNGVVDDSQLPKDRFSAERLKGVDSTLKIQPAKLEDSAVYLCASNLEPGAHGELFFGEGSRLTVL.

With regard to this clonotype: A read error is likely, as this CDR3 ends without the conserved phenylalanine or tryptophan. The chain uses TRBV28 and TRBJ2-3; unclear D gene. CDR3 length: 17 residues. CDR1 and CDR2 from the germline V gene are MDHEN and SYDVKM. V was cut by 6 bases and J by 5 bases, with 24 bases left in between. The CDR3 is CASSPSPLFLEVDTQYY. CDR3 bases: TGTGCCAGCAGCCCCTCCCCCCTTTTTTTAGAAGTAGATACGCAGTATTAT.

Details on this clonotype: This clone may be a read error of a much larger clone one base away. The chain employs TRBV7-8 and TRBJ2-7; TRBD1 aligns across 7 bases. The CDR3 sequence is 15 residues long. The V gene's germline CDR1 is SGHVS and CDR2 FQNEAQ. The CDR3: CASSPRGGQYYEPYF. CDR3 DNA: TGTGCCAGCAGCCCAAGAGGGGGCCAATACTACGAGCCGTACTTC.

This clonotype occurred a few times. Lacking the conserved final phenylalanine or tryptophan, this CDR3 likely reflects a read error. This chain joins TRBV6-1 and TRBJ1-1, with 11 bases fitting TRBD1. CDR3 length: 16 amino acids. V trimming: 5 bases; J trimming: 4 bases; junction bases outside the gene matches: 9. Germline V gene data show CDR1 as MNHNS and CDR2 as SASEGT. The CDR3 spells CASSQGPGQGVTEAFL. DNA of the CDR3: TGTGCCAGCAGTCAAGGACCGGGACAGGGGGTCACTGAAGCTTTCCTT.

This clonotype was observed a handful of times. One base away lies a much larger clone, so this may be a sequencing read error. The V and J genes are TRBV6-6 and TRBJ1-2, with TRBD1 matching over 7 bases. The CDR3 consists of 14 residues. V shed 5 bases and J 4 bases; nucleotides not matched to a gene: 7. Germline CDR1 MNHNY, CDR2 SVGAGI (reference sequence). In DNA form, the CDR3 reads TGTGCCAGCAGTGACACTGGGACAGTCTATGGCTACACCTTC. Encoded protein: CASSDTGTVYGYTF.

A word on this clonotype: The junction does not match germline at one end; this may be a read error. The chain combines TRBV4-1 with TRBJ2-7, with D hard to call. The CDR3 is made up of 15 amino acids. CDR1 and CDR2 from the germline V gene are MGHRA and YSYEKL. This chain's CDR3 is CVSSQDGIGLGEQYF. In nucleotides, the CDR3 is TGCGTAAGCAGCCAAGACGGCATAGGGTTAGGAGAGCAATACTTC.

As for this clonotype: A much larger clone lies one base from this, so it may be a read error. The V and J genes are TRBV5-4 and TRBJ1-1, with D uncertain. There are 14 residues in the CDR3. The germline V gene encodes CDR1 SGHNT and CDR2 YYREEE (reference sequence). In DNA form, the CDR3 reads TGTGTCAGCAGCTCCGGGAGCAGTCGCACTGAAGCTTTCTTT. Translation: CVSSSGSSRTEAFF.

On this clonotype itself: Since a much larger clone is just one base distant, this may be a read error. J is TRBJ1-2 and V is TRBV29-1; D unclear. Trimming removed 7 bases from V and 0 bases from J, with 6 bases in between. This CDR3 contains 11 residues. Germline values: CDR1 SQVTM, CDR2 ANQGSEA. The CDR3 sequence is CSAYANYGYTF. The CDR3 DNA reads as TGCAGCGCGTACGCTAACTATGGCTACACCTTC.

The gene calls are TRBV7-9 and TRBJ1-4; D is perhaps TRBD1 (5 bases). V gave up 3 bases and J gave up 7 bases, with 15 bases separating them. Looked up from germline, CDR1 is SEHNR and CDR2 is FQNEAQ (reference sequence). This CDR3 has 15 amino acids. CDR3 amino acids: CASSFHGAVGEKLFF. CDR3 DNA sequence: TGTGCCAGCAGCTTCCATGGGGCGGTGGGTGAAAAACTGTTTTTT. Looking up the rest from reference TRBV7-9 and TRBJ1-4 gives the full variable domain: DTGVSQNPRHKITKRGQNVTFRCDPISEHNRLYWYRQTLGQGPEFLTYFQNEAQLEKSRLLSDRFSAERPKGSFSTLEIQRTEQGDSAMYLCASSFHGAVGEKLFFGSGTQLSVL.

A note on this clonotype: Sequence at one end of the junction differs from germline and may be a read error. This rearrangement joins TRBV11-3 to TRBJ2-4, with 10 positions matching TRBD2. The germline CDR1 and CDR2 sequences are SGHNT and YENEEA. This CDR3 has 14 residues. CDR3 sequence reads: CASSLTSGINIQYF. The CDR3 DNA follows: TGTGCCAGCAGCTTAACTAGCGGGATAAACATTCAATACTTC.

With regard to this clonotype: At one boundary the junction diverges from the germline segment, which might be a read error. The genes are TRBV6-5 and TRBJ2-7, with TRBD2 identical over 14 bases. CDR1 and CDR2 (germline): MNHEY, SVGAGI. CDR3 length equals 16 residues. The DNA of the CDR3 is TGTGCCACCAGTGACCCGGGACTAGCGGGAGCCGGCGAGCAGTACTTC. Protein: CATSDPGLAGAGEQYF.

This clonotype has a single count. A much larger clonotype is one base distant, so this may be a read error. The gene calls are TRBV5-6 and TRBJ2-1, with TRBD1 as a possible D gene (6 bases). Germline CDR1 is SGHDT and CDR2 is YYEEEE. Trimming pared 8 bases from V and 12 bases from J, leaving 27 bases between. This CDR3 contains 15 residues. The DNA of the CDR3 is TGTGCCAGTAACGACGGGCAGGGGTGGGGCCATGTGCAGTTCTTC. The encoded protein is CASNDGQGWGHVQFF.

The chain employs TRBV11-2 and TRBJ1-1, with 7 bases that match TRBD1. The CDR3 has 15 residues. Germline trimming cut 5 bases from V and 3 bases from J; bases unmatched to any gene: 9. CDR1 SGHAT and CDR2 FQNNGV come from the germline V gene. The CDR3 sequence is CASSRRDRTDTEAFF. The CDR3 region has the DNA TGTGCCAGCAGCCGGCGGGACAGAACGGACACTGAAGCTTTCTTT.

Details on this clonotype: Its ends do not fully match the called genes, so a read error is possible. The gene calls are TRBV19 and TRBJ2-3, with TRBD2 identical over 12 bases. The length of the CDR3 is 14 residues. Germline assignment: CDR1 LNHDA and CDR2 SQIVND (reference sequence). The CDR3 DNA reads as TGTACCAGTTCGACTAGCGGGAGTACAGATACGCAGTATTTT. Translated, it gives CTSSTSGSTDTQYF.